The clone carrying this T cell receptor beta chain was detected a few times. Its specificity is not known. TCRdb reanalysed the reads using MiXCR and keeps one entry per CDR3 protein. Among about 180,000 distinct CDR3 sequences listed, approximately 15% were seen once. The sample comes from a study of T cell repertoires in cytomegalovirus infection. Across the whole study: Public signatures in TCR beta pointed to CMV infection and matching HLA type. Study-level findings and limits: In two of eight donors, the top clonotype was HLA-C-restricted CMV-specific.

This CDR3 has 13 amino acids. Germline V CDR1 and CDR2: SEHNR, FQNEAQ (reference sequence). The V end was cut by 3 bases, the J end by 2 bases, with 7 bases between. Sequencing input: PBMCs. This sequence was found in a human donor in good health (CMV status not recorded). Some clones in this sample may be carry-over from other donors' samples. V and J are TRBV7-9 and TRBJ1-2, with no clear D. The CDR3 loop is CASSFTGNYGYTF. CDR3 nucleotides: TGTGCCAGCAGCTTCACCGGGAACTATGGCTACACCTTC. The whole variable domain, filled in from reference TRBV7-9 and TRBJ1-2, reads DTGVSQNPRHKITKRGQNVTFRCDPISEHNRLYWYRQTLGQGPEFLTYFQNEAQLEKSRLLSDRFSAERPKGSFSTLEIQRTEQGDSAMYLCASSFTGNYGYTFGSGTRLTVV.